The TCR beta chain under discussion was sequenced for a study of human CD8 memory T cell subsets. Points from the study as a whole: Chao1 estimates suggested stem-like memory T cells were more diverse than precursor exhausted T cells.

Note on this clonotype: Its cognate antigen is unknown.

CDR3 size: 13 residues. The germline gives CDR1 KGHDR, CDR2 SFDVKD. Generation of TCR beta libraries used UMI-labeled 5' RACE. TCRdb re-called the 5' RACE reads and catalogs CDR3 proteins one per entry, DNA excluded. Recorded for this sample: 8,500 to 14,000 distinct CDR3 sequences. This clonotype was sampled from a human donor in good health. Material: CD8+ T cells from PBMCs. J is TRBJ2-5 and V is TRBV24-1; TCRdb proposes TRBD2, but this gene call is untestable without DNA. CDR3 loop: CATSEGVQETQYF.